The subject of this entry is one T cell receptor (beta chain). CDR3 length: 13 amino acids. Germline CDR1 reads LNHDA; CDR2 reads SQIVND (reference sequence). Trimming took 6 bases from V and 0 from J, leaving 8 bases between them. As originally analysed: Quantification of nucleated cells was approximated via reference gene primer amplification. The protocol was immunoSEQ multiplex PCR, while the TCRdb copy is restricted to in-frame clones and leaves out a portion. D and trimming come from the DNA, and the V and J calls and clone size come from that table. The sample holds tens of thousands of clones, roughly 89% seen once. This sample was included in a study of blood T cell repertoires in COVID-19. Whole-study context: COVID-19 samples, acute and convalescent, were from the United States, Italy and Spain. PBMCs, B-cell-depleted T cells, or T cells were the source of the cDNA or gDNA that made up the material.

The chain uses TRBV19 and TRBJ1-1; maybe TRBD1 (5 bases). The source is an elderly man with acute or convalescent COVID-19. The sequencing sample was made of peripheral blood. Here the CDR3 reads CASSREVNTEAFF. The CDR3 DNA is TGTGCCAGTAGCAGGGAGGTGAACACTGAAGCTTTCTTT.